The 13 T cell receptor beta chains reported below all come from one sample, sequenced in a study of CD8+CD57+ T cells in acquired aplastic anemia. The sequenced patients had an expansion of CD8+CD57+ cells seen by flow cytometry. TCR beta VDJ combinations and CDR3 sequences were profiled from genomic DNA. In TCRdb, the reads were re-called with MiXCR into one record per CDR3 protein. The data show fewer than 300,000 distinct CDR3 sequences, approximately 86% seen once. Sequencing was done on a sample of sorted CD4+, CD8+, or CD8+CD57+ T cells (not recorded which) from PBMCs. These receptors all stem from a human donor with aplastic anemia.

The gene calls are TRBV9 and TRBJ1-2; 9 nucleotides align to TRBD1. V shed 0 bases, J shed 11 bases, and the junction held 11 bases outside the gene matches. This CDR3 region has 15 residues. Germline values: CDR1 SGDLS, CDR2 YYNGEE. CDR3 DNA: TGTGCCAGCAGCGTAGGACAGGGGGGGGCCTATCAGTACACCTTC. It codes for CASSVGQGGAYQYTF.

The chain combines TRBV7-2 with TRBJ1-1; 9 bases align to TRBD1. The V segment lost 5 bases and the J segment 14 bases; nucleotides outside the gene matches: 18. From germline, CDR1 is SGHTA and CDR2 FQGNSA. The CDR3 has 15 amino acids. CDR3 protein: CASSLQQGAYEQYFF. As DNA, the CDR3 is TGTGCCAGCAGCCTGCAACAGGGGGCATACGAGCAGTACTTCTTT.

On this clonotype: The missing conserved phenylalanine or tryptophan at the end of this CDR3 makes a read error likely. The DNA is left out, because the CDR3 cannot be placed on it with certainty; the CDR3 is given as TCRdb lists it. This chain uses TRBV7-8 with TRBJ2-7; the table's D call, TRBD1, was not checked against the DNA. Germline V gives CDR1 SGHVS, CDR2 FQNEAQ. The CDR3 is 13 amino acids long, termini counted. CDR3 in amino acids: CASSFRGAAQQQD.

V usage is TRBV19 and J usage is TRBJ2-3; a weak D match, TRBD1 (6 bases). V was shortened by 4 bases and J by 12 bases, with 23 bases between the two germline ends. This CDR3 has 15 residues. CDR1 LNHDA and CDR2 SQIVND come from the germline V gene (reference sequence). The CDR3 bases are TGTGCCAGTAGTAGGGGTTTACAGGGCAATCAGCCCCAGTATTTT. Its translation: CASSRGLQGNQPQYF. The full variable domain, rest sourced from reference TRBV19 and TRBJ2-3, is DGGITQSPKYLFRKEGQNVTLSCEQNLNHDAMYWYRQDPGQGLRLIYYSQIVNDFQKGDIAEGYSVSREKKESFPLTVTSAQKNPTAFYLCASSRGLQGNQPQYFGPGTRLTVL.

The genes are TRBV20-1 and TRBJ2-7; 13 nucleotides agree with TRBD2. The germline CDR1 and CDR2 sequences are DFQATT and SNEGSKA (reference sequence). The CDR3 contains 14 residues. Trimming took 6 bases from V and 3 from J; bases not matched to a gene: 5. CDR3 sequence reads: CSAMGLAGYYEQYF. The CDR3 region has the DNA TGCAGTGCCATGGGACTAGCGGGATACTACGAGCAGTACTTC.

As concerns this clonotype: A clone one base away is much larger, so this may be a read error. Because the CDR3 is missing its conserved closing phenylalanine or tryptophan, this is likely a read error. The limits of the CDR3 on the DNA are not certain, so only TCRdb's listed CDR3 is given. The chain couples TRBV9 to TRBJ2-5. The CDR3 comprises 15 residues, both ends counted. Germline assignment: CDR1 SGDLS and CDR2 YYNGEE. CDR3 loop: CASGVAGNIQYFEYL.

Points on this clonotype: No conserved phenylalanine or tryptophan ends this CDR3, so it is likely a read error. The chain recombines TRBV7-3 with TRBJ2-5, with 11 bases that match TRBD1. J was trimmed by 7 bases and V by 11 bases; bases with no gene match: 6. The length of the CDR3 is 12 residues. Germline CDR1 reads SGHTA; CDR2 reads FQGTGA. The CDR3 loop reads CAGQGARGTQYL. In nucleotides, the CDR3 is TGTGCCGGACAGGGGGCGAGGGGGACCCAGTACTTG.

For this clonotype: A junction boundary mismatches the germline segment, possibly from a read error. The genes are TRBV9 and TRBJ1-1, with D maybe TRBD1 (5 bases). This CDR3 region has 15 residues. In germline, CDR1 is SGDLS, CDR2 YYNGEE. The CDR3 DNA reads TGTGCCAGCGGAGGAGCTCGGACAAGTAACACCGAAGCTTTCTTT. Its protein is CASGGARTSNTEAFF.

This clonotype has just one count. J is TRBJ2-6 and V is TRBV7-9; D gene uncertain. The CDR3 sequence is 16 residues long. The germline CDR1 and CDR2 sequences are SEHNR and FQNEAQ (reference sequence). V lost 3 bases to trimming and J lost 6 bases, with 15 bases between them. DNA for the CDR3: TGTGCCAGCAGCTTCACGGGTACTGAAGAGGCCAACGTCCTGACTTTC. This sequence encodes CASSFTGTEEANVLTF.

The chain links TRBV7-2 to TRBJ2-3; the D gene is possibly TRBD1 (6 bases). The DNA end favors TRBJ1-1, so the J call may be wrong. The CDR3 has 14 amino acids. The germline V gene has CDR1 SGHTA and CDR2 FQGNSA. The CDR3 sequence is CASSLGGQVTTAFF. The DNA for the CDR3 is TGTGCCAGCAGCTTAGGGGGACAAGTCACTACGGCTTTCTTT.

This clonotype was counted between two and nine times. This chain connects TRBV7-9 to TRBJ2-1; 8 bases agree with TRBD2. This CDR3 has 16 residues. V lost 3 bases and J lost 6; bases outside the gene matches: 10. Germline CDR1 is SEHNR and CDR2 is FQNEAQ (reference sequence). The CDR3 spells CASSFKRRGGSNEQFF. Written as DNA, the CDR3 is TGTGCCAGCAGCTTTAAGAGACGCGGGGGGAGCAATGAGCAGTTCTTC.

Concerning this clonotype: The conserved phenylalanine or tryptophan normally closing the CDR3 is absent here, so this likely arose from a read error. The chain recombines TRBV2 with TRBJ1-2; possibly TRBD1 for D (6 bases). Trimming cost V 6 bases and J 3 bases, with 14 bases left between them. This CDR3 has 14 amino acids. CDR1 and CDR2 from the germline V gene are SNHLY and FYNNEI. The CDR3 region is CASSSGGADYGYTV. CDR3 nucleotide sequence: TGTGCCAGCAGCTCGGGGGGCGCCGACTATGGCTACACCGTC.

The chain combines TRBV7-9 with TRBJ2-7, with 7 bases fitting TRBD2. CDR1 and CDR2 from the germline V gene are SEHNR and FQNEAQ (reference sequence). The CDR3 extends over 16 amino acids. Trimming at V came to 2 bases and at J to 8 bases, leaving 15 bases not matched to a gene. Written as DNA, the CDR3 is TGTGCCAGCAGCTTATGTGGGGGGGGAGGAAACGAGCAGCAGTACGTC. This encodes CASSLCGGGGNEQQYV.